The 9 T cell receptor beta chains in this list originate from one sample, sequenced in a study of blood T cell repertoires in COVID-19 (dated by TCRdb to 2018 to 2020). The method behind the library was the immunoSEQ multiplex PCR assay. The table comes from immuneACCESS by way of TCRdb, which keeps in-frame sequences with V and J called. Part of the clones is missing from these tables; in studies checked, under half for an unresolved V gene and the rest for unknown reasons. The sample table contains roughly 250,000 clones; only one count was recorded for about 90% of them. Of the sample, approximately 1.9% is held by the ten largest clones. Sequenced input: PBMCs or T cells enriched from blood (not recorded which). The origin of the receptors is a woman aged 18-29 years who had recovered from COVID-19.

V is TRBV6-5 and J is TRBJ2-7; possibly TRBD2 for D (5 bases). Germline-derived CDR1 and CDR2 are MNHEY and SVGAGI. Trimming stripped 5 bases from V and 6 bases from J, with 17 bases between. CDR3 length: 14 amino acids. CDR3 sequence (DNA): TGTGCCAGCAGTAGGGAGTTAGTTCGTAGCGAGCAGTACTTC. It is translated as CASSRELVRSEQYF.

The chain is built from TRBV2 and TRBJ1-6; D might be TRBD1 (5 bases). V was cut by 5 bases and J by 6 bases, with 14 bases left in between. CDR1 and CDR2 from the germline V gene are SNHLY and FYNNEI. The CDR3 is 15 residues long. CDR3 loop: CASSHDSNPNSPLHF. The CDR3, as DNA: TGTGCCAGCAGTCATGACAGCAACCCTAATTCACCCCTCCACTTT.

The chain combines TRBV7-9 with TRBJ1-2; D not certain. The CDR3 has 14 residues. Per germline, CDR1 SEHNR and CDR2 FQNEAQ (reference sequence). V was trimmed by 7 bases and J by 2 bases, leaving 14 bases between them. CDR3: CASTPYEQNYGYTF. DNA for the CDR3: TGTGCCAGCACCCCTTACGAACAGAACTATGGCTACACCTTC.

CDR3: CASSFLSGALNTGELFF. In DNA form, the CDR3 reads TGTGCCAGCAGCTTTTTAAGCGGGGCCTTAAACACCGGGGAGCTGTTTTTT. The gene calls are TRBV7-9 and TRBJ2-2, with TRBD2 matching over 7 bases. Germline-derived CDR1 and CDR2 are SEHNR and FQNEAQ (reference sequence). The CDR3 is made up of 17 amino acids. Trimming took 3 bases from V and 2 from J; bases not matched to a gene: 9.

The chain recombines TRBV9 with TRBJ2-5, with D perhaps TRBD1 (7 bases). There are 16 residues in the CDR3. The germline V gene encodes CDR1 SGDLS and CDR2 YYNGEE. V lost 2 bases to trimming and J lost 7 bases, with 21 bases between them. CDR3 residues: CASSVTGIGGFVTQYF. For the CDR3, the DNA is TGTGCCAGCAGCGTGACAGGGATCGGGGGTTTTGTGACCCAGTACTTC.

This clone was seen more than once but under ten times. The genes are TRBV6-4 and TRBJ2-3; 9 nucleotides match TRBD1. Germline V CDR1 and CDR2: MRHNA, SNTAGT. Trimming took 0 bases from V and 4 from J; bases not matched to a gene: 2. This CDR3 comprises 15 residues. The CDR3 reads CASSDSGQGADTQYF. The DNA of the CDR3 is TGTGCCAGCAGTGACTCGGGACAGGGCGCAGATACGCAGTATTTT.

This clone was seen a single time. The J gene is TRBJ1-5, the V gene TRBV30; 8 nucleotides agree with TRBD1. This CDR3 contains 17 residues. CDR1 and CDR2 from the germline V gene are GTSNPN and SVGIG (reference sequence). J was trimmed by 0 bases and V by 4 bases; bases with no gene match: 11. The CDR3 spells CAWTNKGQVISNQPQHF. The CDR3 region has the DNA TGTGCCTGGACGAATAAGGGACAGGTGATTAGCAATCAGCCCCAGCATTTT.

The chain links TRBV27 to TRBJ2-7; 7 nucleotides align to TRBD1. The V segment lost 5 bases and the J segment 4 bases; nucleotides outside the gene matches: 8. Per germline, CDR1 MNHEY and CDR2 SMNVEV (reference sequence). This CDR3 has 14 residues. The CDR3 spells CASSRWGQLYEQYF. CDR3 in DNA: TGTGCCAGCAGTCGCTGGGGACAGCTTTACGAGCAGTACTTC.

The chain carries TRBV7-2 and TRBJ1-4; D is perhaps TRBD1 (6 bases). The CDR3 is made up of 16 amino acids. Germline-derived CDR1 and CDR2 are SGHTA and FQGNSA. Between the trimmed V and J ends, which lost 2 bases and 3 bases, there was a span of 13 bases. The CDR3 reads CASSLNREWANEKLFF. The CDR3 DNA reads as TGTGCCAGCAGCTTAAACAGGGAGTGGGCTAATGAAAAACTGTTTTTT.